This passage covers 18 T cell receptor beta chains from one sample sequenced in a study of response to subunit inactivated influenza vaccine. TCRdb used MiXCR to reprocess the RT-PCR reads, holding one entry per CDR3 protein. Of under 550,000 distinct CDR3 sequences listed, 6% to 9% are singletons. The sequencing used PBMCs from blood, collected roughly 24 months after vaccination. The receptors shown here come from a man aged 45 to 75 who received an inactivated influenza vaccine.

This clonotype was seen more than once but under ten times. V is TRBV28 and J is TRBJ1-2, with D possibly being TRBD1 (5 bases). The V gene's germline CDR1 is MDHEN and CDR2 SYDVKM. This CDR3 is built from 14 residues. The V end was cut by 6 bases, the J end by 6 bases, with 17 bases between. The CDR3 protein is CASSLFQGLDGYTF. For the CDR3, the DNA is TGTGCCAGCAGCCTGTTCCAGGGTCTGGATGGCTACACCTTC.

This clonotype was counted between two and nine times. The gene calls are TRBV10-3 and TRBJ2-3; 8 nucleotides align to TRBD1. V lost 10 bases and J lost 3; bases outside the gene matches: 9. The V gene's germline CDR1 is ENHRY and CDR2 SYGVKD. CDR3 length: 14 amino acids. The CDR3 region is CASQTGDRTDTQYF. CDR3 DNA sequence: TGTGCCAGTCAGACAGGGGATAGGACAGATACGCAGTATTTT.

The chain recombines TRBV7-9 with TRBJ2-1; D unclear. This CDR3 is built from 14 residues. Germline V gives CDR1 SEHNR, CDR2 FQNEAQ (reference sequence). Trimming took off 0 bases at V and 4 bases at J, with 7 bases between the two ends. In nucleotides, the CDR3 is TGTGCCAGCAGCTTAGCTTTTGGGTACAATGAGCAGTTCTTC. Translation: CASSLAFGYNEQFF.

This rearrangement joins TRBV2 to TRBJ2-7; D is tentatively TRBD1 or TRBD2 (5 bases each). Germline CDR1 SNHLY, CDR2 FYNNEI. Trimming removed 6 bases at V and 3 bases at J, with 12 bases between. The CDR3 has 13 amino acids. The CDR3: CASSAERGYEQYF. CDR3 nucleotides: TGTGCCAGCAGCGCCGAGAGGGGCTACGAGCAGTACTTC. Supplemented by reference TRBV2 and TRBJ2-7, the full variable domain reads EPEVTQTPSHQVTQMGQEVILRCVPISNHLYFYWYRQILGQKVEFLVSFYNNEISEKSEIFDDQFSVERPDGSNFTLKIRSTKLEDSAMYFCASSAERGYEQYFGPGTRLTVT.

The chain recombines TRBV20-1 with TRBJ2-7; D possibly corresponds to TRBD2 (7 bases). Between the trimmed V and J ends, which lost 6 bases and 3 bases, there was a span of 18 bases. The CDR3 is made up of 14 amino acids. Germline values: CDR1 DFQATT, CDR2 SNEGSKA (reference sequence). CDR3 in amino acids: CSALGGVPLYEQYF. CDR3 nucleotides: TGCAGTGCCCTAGGGGGGGTCCCCCTCTACGAGCAGTACTTC.

Concerning this clonotype itself: It is unclear where the CDR3 begins or ends on the DNA, so no DNA is shown, and the CDR3 is as TCRdb lists it. This CDR3 reads CSARPSLWEQETQYF. V is TRBV20-1 and J is TRBJ2-5; the table calls TRBD2, which could not be checked here. The CDR3 extends over 15 residues, inclusive of both ends. Germline CDR1 is DFQATT and CDR2 is SNEGSKA (reference sequence).

This clonotype occurred many times. The J gene is TRBJ2-3, the V gene TRBV20-1; tentative D call: TRBD2 (7 bases). The CDR3 length is 17 residues. Germline loops: CDR1 DFQATT, CDR2 SNEGSKA (reference sequence). V shed 1 base and J shed 2 bases, with 19 bases lying between them. CDR3 in DNA: TGCAGTGCTAGAGGAGGAGGGGGGGGTGGTTTCACAGATACGCAGTATTTT. This gives the protein CSARGGGGGGFTDTQYF.

This clonotype appeared a few times. The chain links TRBV4-3 to TRBJ2-2; TRBD2 aligns across 7 bases. The CDR3 is 19 amino acids. Germline V gene sequence: CDR1 LGHNA, CDR2 YSLEER. J lost 0 bases, V lost 1 base, and 11 bases had no gene match. CDR3 DNA: TGCGCCAGCAGCCAAGGGGTTCGGGGCGGGAGACCGAACACCGGGGAGCTGTTTTTT. This encodes CASSQGVRGGRPNTGELFF.

The rearrangement joins TRBV5-6 to TRBJ2-2; weak D call: TRBD1 (5 bases). Trimming took 4 bases from V and 6 from J, leaving 16 bases between them. Germline CDR1 SGHDT, CDR2 YYEEEE. The CDR3 is made up of 15 amino acids. CDR3 bases: TGTGCCAGCAGCCCAAATAAGGGGCCGGCCGGGGAGCTGTTTTTT. Translation gives CASSPNKGPAGELFF.

The chain uses TRBV7-3 and TRBJ1-2; D may be TRBD1 (6 bases). Germline CDR1 reads SGHTA; CDR2 reads FQGTGA. The CDR3 covers 15 residues. V dropped 2 bases and J dropped 5 bases, with 15 bases sitting between them. CDR3 sequence reads: CASSLSAGEGYGYTF. CDR3 DNA sequence: TGTGCCAGCAGCTTATCAGCAGGGGAGGGATATGGCTACACCTTC.

This clonotype was found many times. This CDR3 is CASSLVDQETQYF. The CDR3 nucleotides read TGCGCCAGCAGCTTAGTTGACCAAGAGACCCAGTACTTC. The rearrangement uses TRBV5-1 and TRBJ2-5; D is unclear. The germline CDR1 and CDR2 sequences are SGHRS and YFSETQ. The CDR3 totals 13 residues. The V end was cut by 2 bases, the J end by 0 bases, with 5 bases between. Full variable domain (missing parts from reference TRBV5-1 and TRBJ2-5): KAGVTQTPRYLIKTRGQQVTLSCSPISGHRSVSWYQQTPGQGLQFLFEYFSETQRNKGNFPGRFSGRQFSNSRSEMNVSTLELGDSALYLCASSLVDQETQYFGPGTRLLVL.

This clonotype was seen at least ten times. The chain joins TRBV5-1 to TRBJ2-2; perhaps TRBD1 as D (5 bases). V was clipped by 4 bases and J by 7 bases, with 14 bases between them. The CDR3 totals 14 residues. Per germline, CDR1 SGHRS and CDR2 YFSETQ. The CDR3 reads CASSQGALGGELFF. For the CDR3, the DNA is TGCGCCAGCAGCCAAGGGGCGCTCGGCGGGGAGCTGTTTTTT. Complete variable domain (other parts from reference TRBV5-1 and TRBJ2-2): KAGVTQTPRYLIKTRGQQVTLSCSPISGHRSVSWYQQTPGQGLQFLFEYFSETQRNKGNFPGRFSGRQFSNSRSEMNVSTLELGDSALYLCASSQGALGGELFFGEGSRLTVL.

Only a few counts were recorded for this clonotype. The CDR3 nucleotides are TGCGCCAGCAGCCAAGAGGCAGCTTTAAACACCATATATTTT. It specifies CASSQEAALNTIYF. V gene TRBV4-3 combines with J gene TRBJ1-3; no firm D call. CDR1 is LGHNA and CDR2 is YSLEER in the germline V gene. This CDR3 has 14 residues. Trimming removed 0 bases at V and 6 bases at J, with 9 bases between.

The table lists this clonotype with a few counts. The chain carries TRBV21-1 and TRBJ2-6; the DNA was not compared with TRBD2, the D call given in the table. TRBV21-1 is classified as a pseudogene. CDR3 length: 18 residues. DNA for the CDR3: TGTGCCAGCGGGGCGATAGCGGGAGCCGGCTCTGGGGCCAACGTCCTGACTTTC. Residues: CASGAIAGAGSGANVLTF.

This clonotype was detected many times. The chain couples TRBV2 to TRBJ2-5, with 8 bases identical to TRBD2. J gave up 4 bases and V 2 bases, and 9 bases lay outside the gene matches. There are 16 residues in the CDR3. Per germline, CDR1 SNHLY and CDR2 FYNNEI. The CDR3 bases are TGTGCCAGCAGTGAACGGTGGCGGGGGGCCGGAGAGACCCAGTACTTC. This encodes CASSERWRGAGETQYF.

This clonotype was recorded many times. The V gene is TRBV28, the J gene TRBJ1-2; tentative D call: TRBD1 (5 bases). The germline V gene encodes CDR1 MDHEN and CDR2 SYDVKM. V shed 1 base and J shed 4 bases, with 13 bases lying between them. The CDR3 contains 15 residues. The CDR3 DNA reads TGTGCCAGCAGTTTATTGGCGGACACACTCTATGGCTACACCTTC. Translated, it gives CASSLLADTLYGYTF.

Only a few counts were recorded for this clonotype. V gene TRBV7-2 combines with J gene TRBJ2-5; 8 nucleotides align to TRBD2. Per germline, CDR1 SGHTA and CDR2 FQGNSA. The CDR3 length is 15 residues. Trimming cost V 1 base and J 5 bases; bases outside gene matches: 6. The CDR3 protein is CASSLDLAGRETQYF. In nucleotides, the CDR3 is TGTGCCAGCAGCTTAGACCTAGCGGGCCGGGAGACCCAGTACTTC.

This clonotype was observed at least ten times. The V and J genes are TRBV4-1 and TRBJ1-1, with TRBD1 matching 8 bases. This CDR3 comprises 14 residues. J lost 10 bases, V lost 1 base, and 8 bases had no gene match. Germline loops: CDR1 MGHRA, CDR2 YSYEKL. The CDR3: CASSQGTGYGGAFF. CDR3 DNA sequence: TGCGCCAGCAGCCAAGGGACAGGGTATGGGGGAGCTTTCTTT.